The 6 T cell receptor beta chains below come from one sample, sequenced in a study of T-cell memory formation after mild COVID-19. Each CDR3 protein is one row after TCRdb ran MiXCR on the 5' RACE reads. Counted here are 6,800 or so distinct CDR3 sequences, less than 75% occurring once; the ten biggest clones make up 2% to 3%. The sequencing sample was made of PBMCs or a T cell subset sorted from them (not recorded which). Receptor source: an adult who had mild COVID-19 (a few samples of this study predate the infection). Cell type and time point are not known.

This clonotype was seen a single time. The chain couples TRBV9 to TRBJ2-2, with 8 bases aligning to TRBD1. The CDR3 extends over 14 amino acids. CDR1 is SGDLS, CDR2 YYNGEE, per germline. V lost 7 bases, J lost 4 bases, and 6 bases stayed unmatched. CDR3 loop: CASERTGSTGELFF. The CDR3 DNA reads TGTGCCAGCGAACGGACAGGGAGCACCGGGGAGCTGTTTTTT.

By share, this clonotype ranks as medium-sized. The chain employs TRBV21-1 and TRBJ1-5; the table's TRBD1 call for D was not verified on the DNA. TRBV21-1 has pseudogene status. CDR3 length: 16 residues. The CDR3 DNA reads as TGTGCCAGCAGCAAAACGGGGACAGGGGGCAATCAGCCCCAGCATTTT. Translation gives CASSKTGTGGNQPQHF.

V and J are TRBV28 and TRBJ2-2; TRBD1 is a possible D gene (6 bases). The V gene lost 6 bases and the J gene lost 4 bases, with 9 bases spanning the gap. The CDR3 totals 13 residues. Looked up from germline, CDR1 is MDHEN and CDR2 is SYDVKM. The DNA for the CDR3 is TGTGCCAGCAGCAACAGGGCCACCGGGGAGCTGTTTTTT. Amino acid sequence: CASSNRATGELFF.

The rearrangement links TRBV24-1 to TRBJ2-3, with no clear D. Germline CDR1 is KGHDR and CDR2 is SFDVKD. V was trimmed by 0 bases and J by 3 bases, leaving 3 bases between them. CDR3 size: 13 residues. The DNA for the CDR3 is TGTGCCACCAGTGATTTGGTTACAGATACGCAGTATTTT. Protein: CATSDLVTDTQYF.

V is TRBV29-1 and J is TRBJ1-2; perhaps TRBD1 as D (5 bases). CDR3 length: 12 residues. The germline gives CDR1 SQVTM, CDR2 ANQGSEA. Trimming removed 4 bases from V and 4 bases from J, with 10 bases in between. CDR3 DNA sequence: TGCAGCGTTGGGGGGATGGGCTATGGCTACACCTTC. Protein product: CSVGGMGYGYTF.

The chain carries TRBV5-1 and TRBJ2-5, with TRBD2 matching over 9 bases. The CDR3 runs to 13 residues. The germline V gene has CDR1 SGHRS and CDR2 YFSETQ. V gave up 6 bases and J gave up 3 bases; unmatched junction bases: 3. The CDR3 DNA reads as TGCGCCAGCAAATTAGCGGGGGAAGAGACCCAGTACTTC. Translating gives CASKLAGEETQYF.